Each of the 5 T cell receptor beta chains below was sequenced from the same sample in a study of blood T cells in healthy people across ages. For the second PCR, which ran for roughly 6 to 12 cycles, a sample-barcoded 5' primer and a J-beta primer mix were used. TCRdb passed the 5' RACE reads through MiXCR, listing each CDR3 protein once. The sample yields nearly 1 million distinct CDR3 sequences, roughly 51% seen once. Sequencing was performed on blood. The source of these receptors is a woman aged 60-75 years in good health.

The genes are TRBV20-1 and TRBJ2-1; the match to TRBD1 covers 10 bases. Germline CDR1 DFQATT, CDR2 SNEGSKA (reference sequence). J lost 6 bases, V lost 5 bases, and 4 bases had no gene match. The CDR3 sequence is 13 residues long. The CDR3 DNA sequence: TGCAGTGCTCCAGGGGACAGGGGCAATGAGCAGTTCTTC. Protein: CSAPGDRGNEQFF.

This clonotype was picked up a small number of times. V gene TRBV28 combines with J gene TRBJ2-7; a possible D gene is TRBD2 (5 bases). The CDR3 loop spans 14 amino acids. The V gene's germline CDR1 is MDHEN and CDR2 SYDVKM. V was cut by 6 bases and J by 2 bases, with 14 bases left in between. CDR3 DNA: TGTGCCAGCAGACGGACTTTCAATACCTACGAGCAGTACTTC. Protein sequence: CASRRTFNTYEQYF.

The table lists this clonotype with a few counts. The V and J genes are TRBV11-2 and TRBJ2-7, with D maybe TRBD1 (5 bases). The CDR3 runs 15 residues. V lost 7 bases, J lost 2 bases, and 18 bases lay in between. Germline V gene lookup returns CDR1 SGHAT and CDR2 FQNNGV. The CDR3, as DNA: TGTGCCAGCACCCAGACCCAGGGCACCCCCTACGAGCAGTACTTC. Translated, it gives CASTQTQGTPYEQYF.

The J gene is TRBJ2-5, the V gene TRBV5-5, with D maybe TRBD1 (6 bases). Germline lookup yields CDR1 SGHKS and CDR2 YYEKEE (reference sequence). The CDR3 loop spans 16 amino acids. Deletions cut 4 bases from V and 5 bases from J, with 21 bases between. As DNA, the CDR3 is TGTGCCAGCAGCAAGGGGGTAGTGAACTGGGGGGAGACCCAGTACTTC. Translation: CASSKGVVNWGETQYF. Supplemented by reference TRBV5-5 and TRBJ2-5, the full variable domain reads DAGVTQSPTHLIKTRGQQVTLRCSPISGHKSVSWYQQVLGQGPQFIFQYYEKEERGRGNFPDRFSARQFPNYSSELNVNALLLGDSALYLCASSKGVVNWGETQYFGPGTRLLVL.

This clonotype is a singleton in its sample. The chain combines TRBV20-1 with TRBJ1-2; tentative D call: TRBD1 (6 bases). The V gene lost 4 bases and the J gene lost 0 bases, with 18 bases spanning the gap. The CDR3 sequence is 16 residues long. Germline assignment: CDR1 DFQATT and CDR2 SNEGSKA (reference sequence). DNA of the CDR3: TGCAGTGCTAATATGGGGGGCTTACATACTAACTATGGCTACACCTTC. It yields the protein CSANMGGLHTNYGYTF.